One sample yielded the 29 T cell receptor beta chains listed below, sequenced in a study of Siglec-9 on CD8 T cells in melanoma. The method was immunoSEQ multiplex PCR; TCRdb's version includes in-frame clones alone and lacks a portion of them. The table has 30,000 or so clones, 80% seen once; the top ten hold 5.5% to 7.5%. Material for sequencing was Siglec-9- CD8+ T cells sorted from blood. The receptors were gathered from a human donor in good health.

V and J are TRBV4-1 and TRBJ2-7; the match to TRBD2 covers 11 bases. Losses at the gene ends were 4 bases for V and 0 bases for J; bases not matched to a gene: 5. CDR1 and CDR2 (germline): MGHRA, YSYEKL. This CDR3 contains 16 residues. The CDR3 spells CASSPRLAGSSYEQYF. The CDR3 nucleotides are TGCGCCAGCAGCCCTAGACTAGCGGGGAGCTCCTACGAGCAGTACTTC.

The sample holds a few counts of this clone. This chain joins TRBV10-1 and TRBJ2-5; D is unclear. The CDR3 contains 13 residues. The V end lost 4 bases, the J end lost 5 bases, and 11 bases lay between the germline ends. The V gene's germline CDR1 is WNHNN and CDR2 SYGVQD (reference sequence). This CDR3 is CASSVSIMETQYF. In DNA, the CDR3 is TGCGCCAGCAGTGTTAGTATCATGGAGACCCAGTACTTC.

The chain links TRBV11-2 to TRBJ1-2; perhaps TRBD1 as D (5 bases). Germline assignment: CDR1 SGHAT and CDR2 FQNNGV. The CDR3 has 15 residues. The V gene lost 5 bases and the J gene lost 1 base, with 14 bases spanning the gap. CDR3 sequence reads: CASSQGRVINYGYTF. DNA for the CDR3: TGTGCCAGCAGCCAGGGCCGGGTGATTAACTATGGCTACACCTTC.

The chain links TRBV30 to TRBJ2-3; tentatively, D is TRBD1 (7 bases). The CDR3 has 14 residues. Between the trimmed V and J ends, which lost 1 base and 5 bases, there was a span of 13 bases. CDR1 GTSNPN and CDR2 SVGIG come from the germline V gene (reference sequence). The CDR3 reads CAWSAGQGGDTQYF. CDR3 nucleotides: TGTGCCTGGAGTGCGGGGCAGGGGGGAGATACGCAGTATTTT.

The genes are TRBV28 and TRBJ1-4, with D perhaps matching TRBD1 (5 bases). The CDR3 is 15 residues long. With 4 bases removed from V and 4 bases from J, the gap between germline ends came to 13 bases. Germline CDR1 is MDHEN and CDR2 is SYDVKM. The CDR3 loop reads CASSSVRQYNEKLFF. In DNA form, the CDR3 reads TGTGCCAGCAGTTCCGTCAGACAGTATAATGAAAAACTGTTTTTT.

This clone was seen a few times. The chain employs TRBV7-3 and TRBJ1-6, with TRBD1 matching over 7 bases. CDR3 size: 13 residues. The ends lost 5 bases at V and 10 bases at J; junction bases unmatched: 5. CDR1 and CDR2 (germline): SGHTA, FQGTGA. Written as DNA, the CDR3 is TGTGCCAGCAGCCTTGACAGGGTATCACCCCTCCACTTT. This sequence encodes CASSLDRVSPLHF.

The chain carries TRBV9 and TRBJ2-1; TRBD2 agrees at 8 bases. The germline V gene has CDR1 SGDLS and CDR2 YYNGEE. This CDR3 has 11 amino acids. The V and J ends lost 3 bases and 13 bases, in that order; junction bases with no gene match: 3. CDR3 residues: CASSAGTRQFF. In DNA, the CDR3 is TGTGCCAGCAGCGCCGGGACTAGACAGTTCTTC. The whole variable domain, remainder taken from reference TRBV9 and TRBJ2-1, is DSGVTQTPKHLITATGQRVTLRCSPRSGDLSVYWYQQSLDQGLQFLIQYYNGEERAKGNILERFSAQQFPDLHSELNLSSLELGDSALYFCASSAGTRQFFGPGTRLTVL.

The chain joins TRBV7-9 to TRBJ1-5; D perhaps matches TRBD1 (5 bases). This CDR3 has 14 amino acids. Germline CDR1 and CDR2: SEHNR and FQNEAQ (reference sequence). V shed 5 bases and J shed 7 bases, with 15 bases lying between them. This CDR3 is CASSQGQGGQPQHF. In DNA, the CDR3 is TGTGCCAGCAGCCAAGGGCAGGGAGGACAGCCCCAGCATTTT.

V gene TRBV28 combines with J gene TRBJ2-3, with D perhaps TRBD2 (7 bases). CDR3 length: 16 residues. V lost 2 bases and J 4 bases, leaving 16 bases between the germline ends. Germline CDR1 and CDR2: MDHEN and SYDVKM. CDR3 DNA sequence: TGTGCCAGCAGTTTACAGGAGGGGGGGACTGCAGATACGCAGTATTTT. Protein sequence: CASSLQEGGTADTQYF.

CDR3 amino acids: CASSGFSGYGYTF. The CDR3 DNA sequence: TGTGCCAGTAGCGGATTTTCGGGCTATGGCTACACCTTC. V usage is TRBV19 and J usage is TRBJ1-2; D call uncertain. Looked up from germline, CDR1 is LNHDA and CDR2 is SQIVND (reference sequence). The CDR3 is 13 amino acids. Deletions cut 6 bases from V and 4 bases from J, with 12 bases between.

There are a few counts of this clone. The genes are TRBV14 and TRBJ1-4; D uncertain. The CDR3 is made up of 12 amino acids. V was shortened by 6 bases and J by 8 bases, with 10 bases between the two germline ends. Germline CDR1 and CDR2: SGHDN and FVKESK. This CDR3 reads CASSNGGEKLFF. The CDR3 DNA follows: TGTGCCAGCAGTAATGGAGGAGAAAAACTGTTTTTT.

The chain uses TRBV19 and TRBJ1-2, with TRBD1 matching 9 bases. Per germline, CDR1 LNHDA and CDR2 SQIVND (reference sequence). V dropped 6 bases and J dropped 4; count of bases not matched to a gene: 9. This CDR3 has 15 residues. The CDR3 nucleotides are TGTGCCAGTAGAGCATCGACAGGGGGTGGCTATGGCTACACCTTC. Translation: CASRASTGGGYGYTF.

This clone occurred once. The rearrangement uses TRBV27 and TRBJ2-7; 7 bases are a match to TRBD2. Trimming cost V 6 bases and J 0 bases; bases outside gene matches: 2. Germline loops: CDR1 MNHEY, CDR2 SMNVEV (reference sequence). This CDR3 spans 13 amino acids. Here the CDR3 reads CASSLAASYEQYF. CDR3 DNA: TGTGCCAGCAGCCTAGCGGCCTCCTACGAGCAGTACTTC.

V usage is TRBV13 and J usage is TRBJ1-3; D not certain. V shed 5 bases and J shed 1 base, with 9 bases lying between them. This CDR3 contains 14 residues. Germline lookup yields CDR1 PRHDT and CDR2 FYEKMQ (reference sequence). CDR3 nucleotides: TGTGCCAGCAGCCCCCGGACGTCTGGAAACACCATATATTTT. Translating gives CASSPRTSGNTIYF.

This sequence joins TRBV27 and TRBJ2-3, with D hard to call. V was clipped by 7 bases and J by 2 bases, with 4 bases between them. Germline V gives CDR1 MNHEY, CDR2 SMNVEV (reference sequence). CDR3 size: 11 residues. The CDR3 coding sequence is TGTGCCAGCACCCACACAGATACGCAGTATTTT. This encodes CASTHTDTQYF.

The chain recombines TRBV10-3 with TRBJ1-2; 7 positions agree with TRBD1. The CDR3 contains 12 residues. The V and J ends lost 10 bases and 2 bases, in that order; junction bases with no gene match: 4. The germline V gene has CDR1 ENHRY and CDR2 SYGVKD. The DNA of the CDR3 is TGTGCCACACAGGGGCAGAACTATGGCTACACCTTC. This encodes CATQGQNYGYTF.

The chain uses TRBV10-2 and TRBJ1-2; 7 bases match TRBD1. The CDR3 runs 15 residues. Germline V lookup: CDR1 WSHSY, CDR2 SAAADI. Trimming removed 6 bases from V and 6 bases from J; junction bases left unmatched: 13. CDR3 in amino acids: CASREDRQTRDGYTF. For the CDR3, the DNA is TGCGCCAGCAGGGAGGACAGGCAGACTAGGGATGGCTACACCTTC.

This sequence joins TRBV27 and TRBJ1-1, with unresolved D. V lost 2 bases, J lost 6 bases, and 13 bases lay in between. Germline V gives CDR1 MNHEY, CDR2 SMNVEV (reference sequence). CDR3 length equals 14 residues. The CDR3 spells CASSLALTSAEAFF. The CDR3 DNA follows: TGTGCCAGCAGTTTAGCACTGACTTCTGCTGAAGCTTTCTTT.

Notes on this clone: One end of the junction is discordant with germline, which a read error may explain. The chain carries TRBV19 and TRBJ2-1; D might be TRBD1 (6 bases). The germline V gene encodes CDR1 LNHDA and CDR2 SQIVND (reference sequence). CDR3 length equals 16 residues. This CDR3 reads CASSLDRQVLDNEQFF. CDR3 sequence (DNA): TGTGCCAGTAGTCTAGACCGACAGGTCCTCGACAATGAGCAGTTCTTC.

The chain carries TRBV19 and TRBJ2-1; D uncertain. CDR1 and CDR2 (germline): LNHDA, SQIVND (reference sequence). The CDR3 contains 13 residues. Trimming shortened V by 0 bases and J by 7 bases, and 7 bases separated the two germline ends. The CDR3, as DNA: TGTGCCAGTAGTATAGATCTGGAAAATGAGCAGTTCTTC. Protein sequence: CASSIDLENEQFF.

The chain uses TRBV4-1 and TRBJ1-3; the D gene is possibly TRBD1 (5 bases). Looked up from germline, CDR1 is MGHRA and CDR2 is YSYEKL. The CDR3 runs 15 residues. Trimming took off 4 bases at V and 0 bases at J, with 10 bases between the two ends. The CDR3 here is CASSPRQNSGNTIYF. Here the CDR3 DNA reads TGCGCCAGCAGCCCCAGACAGAACTCTGGAAACACCATATATTTT.

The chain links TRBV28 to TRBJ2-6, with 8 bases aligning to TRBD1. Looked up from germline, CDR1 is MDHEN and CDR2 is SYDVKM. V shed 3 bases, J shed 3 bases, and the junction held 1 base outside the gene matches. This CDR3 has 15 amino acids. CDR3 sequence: CASSFRGLGANVLTF. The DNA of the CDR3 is TGTGCCAGCAGTTTCAGGGGGCTTGGGGCCAACGTCCTGACTTTC. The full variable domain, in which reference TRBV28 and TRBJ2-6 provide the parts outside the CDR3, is DVKVTQSSRYLVKRTGEKVFLECVQDMDHENMFWYRQDPGLGLRLIYFSYDVKMKEKGDIPEGYSVSREKKERFSLILESASTNQTSMYLCASSFRGLGANVLTFGAGSRLTVL.

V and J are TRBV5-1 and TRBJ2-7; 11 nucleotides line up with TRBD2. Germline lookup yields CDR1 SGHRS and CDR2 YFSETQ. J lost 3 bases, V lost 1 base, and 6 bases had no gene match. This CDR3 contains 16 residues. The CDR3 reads CASSLSHLAGGYEQYF. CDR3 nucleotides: TGCGCCAGCAGCTTGTCCCATCTAGCGGGGGGCTACGAGCAGTACTTC.

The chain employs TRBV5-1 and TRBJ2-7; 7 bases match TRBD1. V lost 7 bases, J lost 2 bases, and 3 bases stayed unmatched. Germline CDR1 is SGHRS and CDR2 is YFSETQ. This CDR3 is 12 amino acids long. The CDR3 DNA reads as TGCGCCAGCCAGGGGGAAGCCTACGAGCAGTACTTC. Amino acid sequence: CASQGEAYEQYF.

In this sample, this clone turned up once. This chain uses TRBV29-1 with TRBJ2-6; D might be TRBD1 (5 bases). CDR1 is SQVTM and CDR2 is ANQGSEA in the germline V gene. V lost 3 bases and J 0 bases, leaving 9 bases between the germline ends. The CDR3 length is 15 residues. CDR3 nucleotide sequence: TGCAGCGTTGAGGCAGGGCACTCTGGGGCCAACGTCCTGACTTTC. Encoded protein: CSVEAGHSGANVLTF.

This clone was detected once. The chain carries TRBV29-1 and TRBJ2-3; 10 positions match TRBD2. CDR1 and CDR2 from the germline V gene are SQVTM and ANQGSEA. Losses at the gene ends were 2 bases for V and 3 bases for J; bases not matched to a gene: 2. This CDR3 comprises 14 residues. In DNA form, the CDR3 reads TGCAGCGTTGAACTAGCGGGGGAGACAGATACGCAGTATTTT. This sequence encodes CSVELAGETDTQYF.

The CDR3 DNA reads as TGTGCCAGCAACTGGCGTGGAAGGGAGATTGATGAGCAGTTCTTC. Translated, it gives CASNWRGREIDEQFF. The chain links TRBV27 to TRBJ2-1, with D maybe TRBD2 (5 bases). The CDR3 extends over 15 amino acids. Trimming shortened V by 7 bases and J by 8 bases, and 21 bases separated the two germline ends. Germline V gene lookup returns CDR1 MNHEY and CDR2 SMNVEV (reference sequence).

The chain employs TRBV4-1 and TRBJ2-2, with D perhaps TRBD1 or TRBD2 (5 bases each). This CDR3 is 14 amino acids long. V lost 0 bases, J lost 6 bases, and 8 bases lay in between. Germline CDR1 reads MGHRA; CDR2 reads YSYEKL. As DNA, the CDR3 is TGCGCCAGCAGCCAAGATGGGGGACCCGGGGAGCTGTTTTTT. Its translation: CASSQDGGPGELFF.

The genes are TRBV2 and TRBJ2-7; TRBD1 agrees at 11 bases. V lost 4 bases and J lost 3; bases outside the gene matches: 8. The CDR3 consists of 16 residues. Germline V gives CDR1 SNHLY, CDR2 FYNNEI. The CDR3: CASSVGWGTGGYEQYF. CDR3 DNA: TGTGCCAGCAGTGTGGGCTGGGGGACAGGGGGCTACGAGCAGTACTTC.